A selection of T cell receptor beta chains follows, all from one sample in a study of T cells in Graves' hyperthyroidism and ophthalmopathy. A single record per CDR3 protein comes from TCRdb applying MiXCR to the multiplex PCR reads. The table shows 250,000 to 350,000 distinct CDR3 sequences, with about 17% occurring only once. The specimen was blood. The receptor source for this set is a woman in her sixties or seventies with Graves' ophthalmopathy. CDR3s include the opening cysteine and the closing phenylalanine or tryptophan. The order of the fields is V gene, J gene, clone size, D gene, CDR3 length, CDR3 protein, CDR3 DNA. A D gene is named only where the DNA matches it firmly. Some rows mark clone size as missing; the rest say once, few, many or name a class of expanded clone.

TRBV29-1,TRBJ2-7,once,TRBD1,13,CSVAPGQGCEQYF,TGCAGCGTGGCTCCGGGACAGGGCTGCGAGCAGTACTTC
TRBV11-2,TRBJ2-1,few,TRBD2,14,CASRTGLAGNEQFF,TGTGCCAGCAGGACGGGACTAGCGGGCAATGAGCAGTTCTTC
TRBV29-1,TRBJ2-3,few,TRBD2,18,CSVEGLAGGEGGTDTQYF,TGCAGCGTTGAGGGACTAGCGGGGGGAGAAGGAGGCACAGATACGCAGTATTTT
TRBV7-2,TRBJ1-1,.,TRBD1,14,CASSYTGGSTEAFF,TGTGCCAGCAGTTACACAGGGGGCTCCACTGAAGCTTTCTTT
TRBV28,TRBJ1-1,few,.,13,CASSPPRGTEAFF,TGTGCCAGCAGTCCGCCCAGGGGCACTGAAGCTTTCTTT
TRBV12-3/TRBV12-4,TRBJ2-2,.,.,14,CASSLVRNTGELFF,TGTGCCAGCAGTTTAGTCCGGAACACCGGGGAGCTGTTTTTT
TRBV12-3/TRBV12-4,TRBJ2-1,few,TRBD2,17,CASSGLAGGLAYNEQFF,TGTGCCAGCTCGGGACTAGCGGGAGGCTTGGCCTACAATGAGCAGTTCTTC
TRBV27,TRBJ1-5,many,.,13,CASRESVNQPQHF,TGTGCCAGCAGAGAGTCAGTCAATCAGCCCCAGCATTTT
TRBV4-1,TRBJ2-1,many,.,14,CASSQETRGNEQFF,TGCGCCAGCAGCCAAGAAACCAGGGGCAATGAGCAGTTCTTC
TRBV18,TRBJ2-2,few,TRBD1,17,CASSPPGQGAITGELFF,TGTGCCAGCTCACCACCAGGACAGGGCGCGATCACCGGGGAGCTGTTTTTT
TRBV18,TRBJ2-5,many,TRBD2,14,CASSPPGGRETQYF,TGTGCCAGCTCACCACCGGGAGGGCGAGAGACCCAGTACTTC
TRBV27,TRBJ1-1,few,TRBD1,14,CASSSPNRGGEAFF,TGTGCCAGCAGTTCCCCAAACAGGGGAGGTGAAGCTTTCTTT
TRBV12-5,TRBJ2-3,many,.,16,CASGLVLDRSTDTQYF,TGTGCTAGTGGTTTGGTGCTGGACCGCTCCACAGATACGCAGTATTTT
TRBV6-1,TRBJ1-5,many,TRBD1,14,CASSPQGGYQPQHF,TGTGCCAGCAGTCCCCAGGGGGGCTATCAGCCCCAGCATTTT
TRBV7-2,TRBJ2-7,.,TRBD1,15,CASSAPGQGAYEQYF,TGTGCCAGCAGCGCCCCGGGACAGGGGGCTTACGAGCAGTACTTC
TRBV7-9,TRBJ1-1,many,.,14,CASSLKTGQVEAFF,TGTGCCAGCAGCCTAAAAACCGGGCAGGTTGAAGCTTTCTTT
TRBV5-1,TRBJ2-2,.,.,16,CASSLSGQTDTGELFF,TGCGCCAGCAGCTTGAGTGGCCAGACGGACACCGGGGAGCTGTTTTTT
TRBV29-1,TRBJ1-1,.,.,11,CSVADPTSAFF,TGCAGCGTTGCTGACCCTACCTCAGCTTTCTTT
TRBV29-1,TRBJ2-1,many,.,15,CSVIPTSMAANEQFF,TGCAGCGTGATCCCGACTAGTATGGCCGCTAATGAGCAGTTCTTC
TRBV4-3,TRBJ2-7,.,TRBD1,14,CASSQGTGEYEQYF,TGCGCCAGCAGCCAAGGGACAGGGGAATACGAGCAGTACTTC
TRBV19,TRBJ2-1,.,.,14,CASSIQGSYNEQFF,TGTGCCAGTTCTATACAGGGCTCCTACAATGAGCAGTTCTTC
TRBV11-2,TRBJ2-1,.,TRBD2,19,CASSHGLRAGGPGGNEQFF,TGTGCCAGCAGCCACGGCCTTCGAGCGGGGGGCCCCGGGGGGAATGAGCAGTTCTTC
TRBV5-1,TRBJ2-1,many,TRBD1,17,CASSLGTSGQGAYEQFF,TGCGCCAGCAGCTTGGGAACTTCGGGACAGGGGGCCTATGAGCAGTTCTTC
TRBV10-3,TRBJ2-1,.,TRBD2,17,CAISGGPGTSGYNEQFF,TGTGCCATCAGTGGGGGCCCCGGGACTAGCGGCTACAATGAGCAGTTCTTC
TRBV11-2,TRBJ2-2,.,.,16,CASSLEGGSGTGELFF,TGTGCCAGCAGCTTGGAAGGCGGCTCGGGCACCGGGGAGCTGTTTTTT
TRBV10-3,TRBJ1-2,.,.,13,CARPFTGRSGYTF,TGTGCCAGGCCCTTTACAGGTCGGTCGGGCTACACCTTC
TRBV7-9,TRBJ1-2,.,.,15,CAGTPLSTWGYGYTF,TGTGCCGGAACCCCATTGTCTACCTGGGGCTATGGCTACACCTTC
TRBV20-1,TRBJ2-5,.,TRBD1,15,CSANRPGTGEVTQYF,TGCAGTGCTAATAGGCCCGGGACAGGTGAAGTGACCCAGTACTTC
TRBV11-3,TRBJ1-1,many,TRBD1,14,CASSLTGAYTEAFF,TGTGCCAGCAGCCTAACAGGGGCCTACACTGAAGCTTTCTTT
TRBV7-8,TRBJ2-7,.,.,14,CASSPNPGPREQYF,TGTGCCAGCAGCCCGAATCCGGGGCCCAGGGAGCAGTACTTC
TRBV6-2/TRBV6-3,TRBJ2-1,many,TRBD2,18,CASRPTTSALSSYNEQFF,TGTGCCAGCAGACCCACCACTAGCGCCTTAAGCTCCTACAATGAGCAGTTCTTC
TRBV28,TRBJ2-5,many,.,15,CASSAETRVQRTQYF,TGTGCCAGCAGTGCAGAGACACGTGTTCAACGGACCCAGTACTTC
TRBV29-1,TRBJ2-7,few,TRBD1,15,CSVTLGTAFSYEQYF,TGCAGCGTGACACTAGGGACAGCCTTTTCCTACGAGCAGTACTTC
TRBV6-1,TRBJ1-2,many,TRBD1,13,CASRDRDNYGYTF,TGTGCCAGCCGGGACAGGGACAACTATGGCTACACCTTC
TRBV15,TRBJ2-2,many,TRBD1,16,CATSRGGGQGTGELFF,TGTGCCACCAGCAGAGGGGGAGGACAGGGCACCGGGGAGCTGTTTTTT
TRBV3-1,TRBJ2-1,many,TRBD1,16,CASSPNRRGIYNEQFF,TGTGCCAGCAGCCCTAACCGCAGGGGGATCTACAATGAGCAGTTCTTC
TRBV5-1,TRBJ2-1,many,.,16,CASSLALARAYNEQFF,TGCGCCAGCAGCTTGGCCCTAGCGCGAGCCTACAATGAGCAGTTCTTC
TRBV5-1,TRBJ2-5,.,TRBD1,16,CASSWGQGNFQETQYF,TGCGCCAGCAGTTGGGGACAGGGGAATTTCCAAGAGACCCAGTACTTC
TRBV6-2/TRBV6-3,TRBJ2-2,.,.,14,CASSQTSLTGELFF,TGTGCCAGCAGTCAGACATCCCTCACCGGGGAGCTGTTTTTT
TRBV28,TRBJ1-5,few,TRBD1,15,CASHLQGARVQPQHF,TGTGCCAGCCATTTGCAGGGGGCGCGGGTTCAGCCCCAGCATTTT